A single T cell receptor (beta chain) is shown here with its context. What this receptor recognizes is not known. Within one base of it there is no much larger clone, and no base qualities were kept. The library was made by the immunoSEQ multiplex PCR assay. A mixture of 60 forward primers for TCR Vbeta segments and 13 reverse primers for TCR Jbeta segments was used in the multiplex PCR. The CDR3 region of rearranged TCR beta genes was amplified from genomic DNA by a multiplex PCR assay. Amplified TCR beta libraries were sequenced as 87-base-pair reads on the Illumina HiSeq System. Regarding the original processing steps: A later analysis tallied tens of millions of unique TCR beta chains across the 666 repertoires, and approximately 12 million of those chains were shared by two or more donors. To remove PCR and sequencing errors, raw reads were error-corrected and collapsed into unique sequences using a nearest-neighbor algorithm that merged closely related sequences. CDR3 sequences were aligned to IMGT reference sequences to assign V, D and J gene segments. For a sequence to be retained, a match of at least six nucleotides to both a V gene segment and a J gene segment was required. A rearrangement counted as productive if the CDR3 had no stop codons and remained in frame with V and J, and every other rearrangement counted as non-productive. CDR3 was defined according to IMGT convention as the region running from the second conserved V-encoded cysteine to the conserved J-encoded phenylalanine. The earlier analysis of 500 to 650 of the donors excluded any sequence lacking an unambiguous match to a single V gene segment. An earlier analysis of about 600 of the donors called V segments functional above 56.7% productive rearrangements and segregating when the between-donor standard deviation exceeded 5%. To diagnose cytomegalovirus status from the catalog of TCR beta chain sequences, a statistical classification framework was built. A later analysis assigned V and J genes by comparing TCR nucleotide sequences with IMGT/GENE-DB human TR gene sequences. Using the TCRdist pipeline, a later analysis assigned CDR3 sequences along with most-parsimonious VDJ recombination scenarios. In a later analysis, each TCR beta chain was defined by its CDR3 amino acid sequence together with its V-gene family, and reads lacking a unique V-gene family were excluded. A later analysis removed 592 highly shared, low-generation-probability nucleotide sequences to deal with suspected cross-contamination and a sequencing artifact. A later analysis calculated a clonal expansion index for each public chain from normalized within-repertoire ranks of inferred template counts. In a later analysis, generation probabilities were computed with a VDJ recombination model fitted to out-of-frame rearrangements, and the resulting probabilities were checked against IGoR. Hypergeometric tests were used in a later analysis to score TCR-TCR, TCR-HLA and TCR-CMV co-occurrence, with a repertoire-size bias correction applied to the TCR pairs. To estimate false discovery rates, a later analysis permuted the HLA or CMV assignments 20 times. A later analysis grouped co-occurring TCRs with DBSCAN, adding TCRdist sequence similarity when clustering within HLA-allele-positive subsets. Repertoires with fewer than 30,000 or more than 120,000 public chains were left out of co-occurrence clustering, as were several repertoires with anomalous nucleotide sharing. TCRdb limited this immuneACCESS table to in-frame rearrangements with V and J called. A share of clones is missing; checked studies link under half to unresolved V genes, and the rest is unexplained. The DNA was the basis for D and trimming; V, J and clone size are from that table. The sample table shows approximately 110,000 clones, and roughly 80% are seen once. The ten largest clonotypes hold 6.9% of the sample.

The entry originates in a study of cytomegalovirus exposure and HLA in healthy donors (dated by TCRdb to about 2017). General notes on the study: An earlier analysis of some 600 of the donors reported approximately 260 Gb of sequence data and 95 million to 130 million unique TCR beta sequences obtained from some 200 million T cells. The number of donors typed differed by locus, with roughly 620-640 for A, B, C, DRB1 and DQB1, 522 for DQA1, about 610 for DPA1, and around 430 for DPB1. Rather than using new phenotypic data, the later analysis identified candidate immune exposures from TCR beta sequences and from how often those sequences occurred across donors. Both class I and class II loci were covered by HLA typing, at four-digit resolution. In a later genetic analysis, genome-wide SNP genotypes for about 55% of the roughly 700 donors were used, and that subset was treated as a discovery cohort. A later analysis re-examined previously published TCR beta repertoires from over 500 donors and added high-resolution HLA genotyping to investigate patterns of TCR occurrence. On average, about 240,000 unique TCR beta nucleotide sequences were sequenced per donor among some 420 genotyped donors of the cohort, with 15% to 20% of those sequences being non-productive. Roughly 5 DR-DQ haplotypes were handled as single units for association and clustering, since linkage in the cohort was strong. Using immunosequencing, the study profiled T cell repertoires from 550 to 750 subjects and related those repertoires to cytomegalovirus serostatus. The study was designed to test whether signatures of past pathogen exposure could be identified by cataloging public T cell receptors. All discovery cohort repertoires had been generated on a single sequencing platform. Alongside the repertoire data, information on donor age, sex, ethnicity and CMV serostatus was compiled. About 330 gigabases of sequencing data and around 88 million unique TCR sequences made up an early release that covered 500 to 700 HLA-typed donors. Of the 350 to 450 genotyped donors, 70% to 90% were placed in the genetic ancestry cluster associated with self-reported Caucasian donors. A separate validation cohort of more than 100 different subjects was used in addition to the roughly 720-subject first cohort. To decide whether each TCR beta V gene segment behaved as functional or pseudogenic, an earlier analysis of nearly 600 of the donors relied on high-throughput TCR beta sequencing. To predict cytomegalovirus infection status, the study brought together high-throughput TCR immunosequencing, statistical association of individual TCRs with disease status, and machine learning. Overall results and qualifications from the work: Correlated functional status among segregating V segments might reflect linkage disequilibrium, but an unknown experimental factor could not be ruled out. Immune exposure information for the cohort was limited to CMV serostatus. In the study, around 150 TCR beta chains were listed as associated with cytomegalovirus. According to the authors, the approach could potentially be generalized to other disease states and immunological phenotypes. Broadly in line with IMGT annotations, most TCR beta V segments showed up in productive rearrangements about 87% or about 30% of the time in an earlier analysis of under 700 of the donors. The classifier was reported to diagnose cytomegalovirus status with high specificity and sensitivity in both the original and validation cohorts. Most CMV-associated TCR beta chains appeared to be HLA-restricted in a later analysis, and the HLA associations seemed to be driven largely by CMV exposure. Because the 87-base-pair reads could not distinguish some IMGT-functional V segments, including TRBV6-2 and TRBV6-3, those segments were excluded. In a later analysis, the rate of TCR association differed among HLA loci, with DRB1 alleles having the most associated TCRs and HLA-C alleles having the fewest. A cluster of highly shared sequence variants was judged likely to represent a technical artifact of the sequencing pipeline. Approximately 16 rarely observed V segments, including chromosome 9 orphons, were excluded from the earlier analysis of about 610 of the donors because counts were too low. Most TCR sequences were seen in very few donors, while some public TCRs were found in many individuals. The cohort was sequenced for TCR beta chains only, and without alpha or paired-chain data the features that could be detected were limited. A later analysis reported that several top co-occurrence clusters appeared linked to parvovirus B19, influenza, CMV and Epstein-Barr virus. In a later genetic analysis, fewer N-insertions in productive TCRs were reported among donors in an Asian-associated ancestry cluster than the roughly 700-donor mean. Because HLA typing was unavailable for some donors at each locus, only the typed subset was used in association tests. In a later genetic analysis, a missense DCLRE1C variant was associated with V-gene and J-gene trimming of TCR beta chains, and the association was replicated in an independent cohort. A later analysis associated 16,951 TCR beta sequences with specific HLA alleles at a false discovery rate of 0.05. In a later analysis, HLA-associated TCR beta chains were found to be more clonally expanded and to have lower generation probabilities than equally common non-associated chains. When HLA alleles, especially DR and DQ, strongly co-occurred, TCR associations were difficult to assign to individual alleles. A further reported finding was that TCR beta sequences accurately predicted the HLA-A and HLA-B alleles for most subjects in the first cohort. Three of the identified cytomegalovirus-associated TCR beta chains were confirmed in vitro to be specific for cytomegalovirus antigens. Sequencing depth was assumed to be roughly uniform across donors in the presence/absence analyses, though that assumption may not hold.

The CDR3 sequence holds 15 residues, the cysteine and phenylalanine included. Only the CDR3 DNA is retained, 45 bases long and in frame from the first base. The germline V gene specifies SQVTM as CDR1 and ANQGSEA as CDR2. V loses 4 bases of germline sequence and J loses 1 base, and the interval between the two ends is 13 bases. The cohort consisted of hundreds of healthy bone marrow donors. At the time of sampling, all cohort members were nominally healthy, though unrecorded immune exposures were likely present. The donor tested CMV seropositive, placing the donor among the 250 to 300 seropositive members of the cohort. Each donor provided a peripheral blood sample, and peripheral blood mononuclear cells were used for TCR beta sequencing. The Qiagen DNeasy Blood Extraction Kit was used to extract genomic DNA from the blood cell samples.

The chain is encoded by TRBV29-1 joined to TRBJ2-2; the D gene lacks a confident call. The sequenced material came from PBMCs. The clonotype comes from a man aged 25 to 40 in good health and CMV-seropositive. The CDR3 protein sequence reads: CSVGIALQNTGELFF. The DNA sequence reads TGCAGCGTTGGGATAGCACTACAGAACACCGGGGAGCTGTTTTTT.